The sequence of this T cell receptor (beta chain) was determined in a study of cytomegalovirus exposure and HLA in healthy donors (dated by TCRdb to 2016 to 2017). Context from the whole study: According to an earlier analysis of 587 of the donors, 150 million to 200 million T cells yielded roughly 110 million unique TCR beta sequences and around 300 Gb of sequence data. Using immunosequencing, the study profiled T cell repertoires from 500 to 800 subjects and related those repertoires to cytomegalovirus serostatus. A handful of DR-DQ haplotypes were handled as single units for association and clustering because linkage in the cohort was strong. Genome-wide SNP genotypes for about 60% of the roughly 700 donors were used in a later genetic analysis, which treated that subset as a discovery cohort. The study aimed to test whether signatures of past pathogen exposure could be identified by cataloging public T cell receptors. In a later analysis, previously published TCR beta repertoires from 600 to 850 donors were re-analyzed and high-resolution HLA genotyping was added so that TCR occurrence patterns could be studied. In the later analysis, no new phenotypic data were used to find candidate immune exposures; instead, reliance was placed on TCR beta sequences and their occurrence across donors. In an earlier analysis of 587 of the donors, high-throughput TCR beta sequencing was used to judge whether each TCR beta V gene segment behaved as functional or pseudogenic. Of the 350 to 450 genotyped donors, approximately 83% fell in the genetic ancestry cluster associated with self-reported Caucasian donors. The number of donors typed differed by locus, with roughly 620-640 for A, B, C, DRB1 and DQB1, roughly 520 for DQA1, nearly 610 for DPA1, and around 430 for DPB1. About 300 gigabases of sequencing data and around 80 million unique TCR sequences made up an early release that covered under 750 HLA-typed donors. To predict cytomegalovirus infection status, the study combined high-throughput TCR immunosequencing, statistical association of individual TCRs with disease status, and machine learning. Across about 380 genotyped donors of the cohort, an average of roughly 250,000 unique TCR beta nucleotide sequences per donor were sequenced, and roughly 20% of those sequences were non-productive. HLA typing covered class I and class II loci at four-digit resolution. Every discovery cohort repertoire had been produced on one sequencing platform. Donor age, sex, ethnicity and CMV serostatus were compiled alongside the repertoire data. Along with the approximately 620-subject first cohort, a separate validation cohort of over a hundred different subjects was used.

Libraries were prepared through the immunoSEQ multiplex PCR assay. The multiplex PCR relied on a mix of 60 forward primers for TCR Vbeta segments and 13 reverse primers for TCR Jbeta segments. The CDR3 region of rearranged TCR beta genes was amplified from genomic DNA with a multiplex PCR assay. The amplified TCR beta libraries were sequenced on the Illumina HiSeq System as 87-base-pair reads. The authors' analysis ran thus. In a later analysis, tens of millions of unique TCR beta chains were counted across the roughly 700 repertoires, and approximately 11 million of these chains were shared by at least two donors. To remove PCR and sequencing errors, raw reads were error-corrected and collapsed into unique sequences using a nearest-neighbor algorithm that merged closely related sequences. To assign V, D and J gene segments, CDR3 sequences were aligned to IMGT reference sequences. For a sequence to be retained, a match of at least six nucleotides was required to both a V gene segment and a J gene segment. A rearrangement counted as productive if the CDR3 had no stop codons and remained in frame with V and J, and every other rearrangement counted as non-productive. CDR3 was defined by IMGT convention, running from the second conserved V-encoded cysteine to the conserved J-encoded phenylalanine. The earlier analysis of 587 of the donors excluded any sequence lacking an unambiguous match to a single V gene segment. An earlier analysis of almost 600 of the donors classified V segments as functional when productive rearrangements were above 56.7% and as segregating when the standard deviation between donors was above 5%. A statistical classification framework was developed to diagnose cytomegalovirus status using the catalog of TCR beta chain sequences. In a later analysis, TCR nucleotide sequences were compared against IMGT/GENE-DB human TR gene sequences so that V and J genes could be assigned. A later analysis assigned CDR3 sequences and most-parsimonious VDJ recombination scenarios with the TCRdist pipeline. In a later analysis, each TCR beta chain was defined by its CDR3 amino acid sequence together with its V-gene family, and reads lacking a unique V-gene family were excluded. In a later analysis, a few hundred highly shared, low-generation-probability nucleotide sequences were removed to address suspected cross-contamination and a sequencing artifact. For each public chain, a later analysis derived a clonal expansion index from normalized ranks of inferred template counts within each repertoire. In a later analysis, generation probabilities were computed using a VDJ recombination model fitted to out-of-frame rearrangements, and the results were checked against IGoR. Hypergeometric tests were used in a later analysis to score TCR-TCR, TCR-HLA and TCR-CMV co-occurrence, with a repertoire-size bias correction applied to the TCR pairs. In a later analysis, false discovery rates were estimated by permuting HLA or CMV assignments 20 times. A later analysis grouped co-occurring TCRs with DBSCAN, adding TCRdist sequence similarity when clustering within HLA-allele-positive subsets. For co-occurrence clustering, repertoires with fewer than 30,000 or more than 120,000 public chains were excluded, along with about five repertoires with anomalous nucleotide sharing. TCRdb obtained this table from immuneACCESS and retained in-frame rearrangements with V and J assigned. These tables miss some clones; where compared with another copy, unresolved V genes account for less than half of the shortfall, and the remainder is unexplained. Clone size and V and J calls were adopted from that table, with D and trimming inferred from the DNA. This sample holds some 100,000 clones; 60% to 75% were observed only once. The ten largest account for less than 2% of the sample.

On this clone: The antigen this receptor binds is unknown. No per-base quality is available; no much larger clone lies one base away.

The cohort was made up of hundreds of healthy bone marrow donors. At the time of sampling, all cohort members were nominally healthy, though unrecorded immune exposures were likely present. The donor was CMV seronegative and was included in the group of about 350 seronegative cohort members. A peripheral blood sample was provided by each donor, and peripheral blood mononuclear cells were used for TCR beta sequencing. Genomic DNA extraction from the blood cell samples was performed with the Qiagen DNeasy Blood Extraction Kit. General conclusions and limits of the study: A later analysis found that HLA-associated TCR beta chains were more clonally expanded and had lower generation probabilities than equally common non-associated chains. A further reported finding was that TCR beta sequences accurately predicted the HLA-A and HLA-B alleles for most subjects in the first cohort. V-gene and J-gene trimming of TCR beta chains was associated with a missense DCLRE1C variant in a later genetic analysis, and the association was replicated in an independent cohort. In a later analysis, most CMV-associated TCR beta chains were found to appear HLA-restricted, with HLA associations seemingly driven largely by CMV exposure. Some 16 rarely observed V segments, including chromosome 9 orphons, were excluded from the earlier analysis of several hundred of the donors because counts were too low. Presence/absence analyses assumed roughly uniform sequencing depth across donors, an assumption that may not hold. In vitro tests confirmed that a few of the cytomegalovirus-associated TCR beta chains recognize cytomegalovirus antigens. The sequencing pipeline was judged likely to have produced a cluster of highly shared sequence variants as a technical artifact. A later genetic analysis reported fewer N-insertions in productive TCRs among donors in an Asian-associated ancestry cluster than the roughly 700-donor mean. Because the 87-base-pair reads could not distinguish some IMGT-functional V segments, including TRBV6-2 and TRBV6-3, those segments were excluded. The study listed approximately 160 TCR beta chains as associated with cytomegalovirus. A later analysis associated some 17,000 TCR beta sequences with specific HLA alleles at a false discovery rate of 0.05. Because HLA typing was missing for some donors at each locus, association tests included only the typed subset. Across donors, most TCR sequences were observed very rarely, whereas some public TCRs were present in many individuals. In a later analysis, TCR association rates were found to vary across HLA loci, with the most associated TCRs seen for DRB1 alleles and the fewest for HLA-C alleles. Strong co-occurrence of HLA alleles, especially DR and DQ, made assigning TCR associations to individual alleles difficult. CMV serostatus was the only immune exposure information available for the cohort. Broadly in line with IMGT annotations, most TCR beta V segments showed up in productive rearrangements about 87% or about 30% of the time in an earlier analysis of 587 of the donors. In both the original and validation cohorts, the classifier was reported to diagnose cytomegalovirus status with high specificity and sensitivity. In a later analysis, several top co-occurrence clusters were reported to appear linked to parvovirus B19, influenza, CMV and Epstein-Barr virus. Linkage disequilibrium might explain the correlated functional status among segregating V segments, but an unknown experimental factor could not be excluded. This cohort had only TCR beta chains sequenced, and the lack of alpha or paired-chain data limited which features could be detected. The authors suggested that the approach could potentially be generalized to other disease states and immunological phenotypes.

Reading from cysteine to phenylalanine, the CDR3 counts 16 amino acids. The only DNA kept is the CDR3, 48 bases in frame from the first base. V loses 0 bases at its end and J loses 6 bases; junction bases beyond the gene matches: 7. CDR1 MNHEY and CDR2 SMNVEV were looked up in the germline V gene (reference sequence). The sequence was obtained from a woman aged 40 to 50 in good health and CMV-seronegative. Recombination joined TRBV27 with TRBJ2-1; 8 bases in between match TRBD1. Sequenced sample: PBMCs. The DNA sequence follows: TGTGCCAGCAGTTTATCACGACAGGGGTTCAGCAATGAGCAGTTCTTC. Its translation reads: CASSLSRQGFSNEQFF.